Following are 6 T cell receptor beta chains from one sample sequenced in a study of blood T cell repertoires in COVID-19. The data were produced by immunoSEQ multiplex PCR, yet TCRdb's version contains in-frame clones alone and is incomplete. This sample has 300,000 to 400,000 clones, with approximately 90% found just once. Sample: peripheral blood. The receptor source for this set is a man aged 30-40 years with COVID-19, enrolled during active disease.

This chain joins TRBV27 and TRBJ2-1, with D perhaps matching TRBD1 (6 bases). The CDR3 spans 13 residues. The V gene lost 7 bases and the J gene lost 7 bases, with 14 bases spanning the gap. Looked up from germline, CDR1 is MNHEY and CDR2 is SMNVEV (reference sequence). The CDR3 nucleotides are TGTGCCAGCACCACAGGGTGGGGAAATGAGCAGTTCTTC. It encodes CASTTGWGNEQFF.

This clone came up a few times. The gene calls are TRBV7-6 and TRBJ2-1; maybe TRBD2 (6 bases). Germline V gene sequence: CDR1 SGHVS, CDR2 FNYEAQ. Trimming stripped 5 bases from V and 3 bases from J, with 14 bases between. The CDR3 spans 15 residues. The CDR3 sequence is CASSRGTLNYNEQFF. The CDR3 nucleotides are TGTGCCAGCAGCCGCGGGACCTTAAACTACAATGAGCAGTTCTTC. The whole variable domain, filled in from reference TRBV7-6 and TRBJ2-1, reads GAGVSQSPRYKVTKRGQDVALRCDPISGHVSLYWYRQALGQGPEFLTYFNYEAQQDKSGLPNDRFSAERPEGSISTLTIQRTEQRDSAMYRCASSRGTLNYNEQFFGPGTRLTVL.

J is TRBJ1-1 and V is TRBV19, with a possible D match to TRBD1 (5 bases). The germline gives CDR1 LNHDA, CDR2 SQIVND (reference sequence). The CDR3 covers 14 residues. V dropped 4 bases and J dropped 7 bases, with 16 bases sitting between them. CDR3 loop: CASSNLRAVGEAFF. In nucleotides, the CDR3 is TGTGCCAGTAGTAACCTCAGGGCCGTGGGTGAAGCTTTCTTT.

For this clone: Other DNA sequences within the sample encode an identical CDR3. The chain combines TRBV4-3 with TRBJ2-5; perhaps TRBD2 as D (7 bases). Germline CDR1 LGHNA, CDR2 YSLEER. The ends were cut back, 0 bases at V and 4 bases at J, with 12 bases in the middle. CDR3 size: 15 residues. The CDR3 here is CASSQDGGGGETQYF. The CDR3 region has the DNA TGCGCCAGCAGCCAAGATGGGGGCGGGGGAGAGACCCAGTACTTC.

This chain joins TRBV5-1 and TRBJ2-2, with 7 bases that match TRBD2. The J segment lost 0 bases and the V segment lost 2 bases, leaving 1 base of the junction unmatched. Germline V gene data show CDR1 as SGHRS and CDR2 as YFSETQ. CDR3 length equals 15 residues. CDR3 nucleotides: TGCGCCAGCAGCTTACTAGCGACGAACACCGGGGAGCTGTTTTTT. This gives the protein CASSLLATNTGELFF. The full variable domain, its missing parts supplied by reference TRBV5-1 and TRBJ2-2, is KAGVTQTPRYLIKTRGQQVTLSCSPISGHRSVSWYQQTPGQGLQFLFEYFSETQRNKGNFPGRFSGRQFSNSRSEMNVSTLELGDSALYLCASSLLATNTGELFFGEGSRLTVL.

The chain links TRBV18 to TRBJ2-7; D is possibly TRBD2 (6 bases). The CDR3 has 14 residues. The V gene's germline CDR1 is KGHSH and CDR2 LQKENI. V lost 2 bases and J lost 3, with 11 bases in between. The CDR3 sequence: CASSPGGAVYEQYF. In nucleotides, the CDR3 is TGTGCCAGCTCACCAGGAGGGGCGGTCTACGAGCAGTACTTC.